Following are 2 T cell receptor beta chains from one sample sequenced in a study of cytomegalovirus exposure and HLA in healthy donors. PCR primers comprised 60 Vbeta and 13 Jbeta primers. Profiling relied on immunoSEQ multiplex PCR, and the TCRdb table lists in-frame clones only, not all of them. This sample has around 190,000 clones, with roughly 10% found just once. The sample taken for sequencing was PBMCs. These receptors were obtained from a woman aged 25 to 45 in good health and CMV-seropositive.

This clone was observed a few times. This rearrangement joins TRBV6-5 to TRBJ2-7, with 7 bases lining up with TRBD1. Looked up from germline, CDR1 is MNHEY and CDR2 is SVGAGI. The CDR3 consists of 14 residues. Unmatched junction bases numbered 5, after V lost 3 bases and J lost 3 bases. The CDR3 coding sequence is TGTGCCAGCAGTTATGGGGACAGACACTACGAGCAGTACTTC. Translated, it gives CASSYGDRHYEQYF.

V and J are TRBV18 and TRBJ1-2; maybe TRBD1 (5 bases). V was clipped by 2 bases and J by 4 bases, with 11 bases between them. CDR3 length: 14 residues. In germline, CDR1 is KGHSH, CDR2 LQKENI. The CDR3 here is CASSPSREAYGYTF. In nucleotides, the CDR3 is TGTGCCAGCTCACCAAGCAGGGAGGCCTATGGCTACACCTTC.